This TCR beta chain is from a study of control samples from healthy donors and cancer patients (dated by TCRdb to 2019 to 2021). Preparation of the library involved the immunoSEQ multiplex PCR assay. TCRdb obtained this table from immuneACCESS and retained in-frame rearrangements with V and J assigned. These tables miss some clones; where compared with another copy, unresolved V genes account for less than half of the shortfall, and the remainder is unexplained. This sample is represented by 120,000 or so clones; approximately 90% of them were singletons. The top ten hold roughly 8.7% of the sample. As concerns this clone: Its antigen remains undetermined. No much larger clone is present one base from it, and per-base qualities are unavailable.

Material: blood. This sequence was found in a man aged 18 to 30 in good health.

The CDR3 region has the sequence CVRSLAWDSLAYGYTF. The sequenced DNA: TGTGTCAGAAGCTTAGCGTGGGACAGCTTGGCCTATGGCTACACCTTC. The rearrangement combines TRBV7-5 with TRBJ1-2; TRBD1 is the table's D call, not checked against the DNA. TRBV7-5 is a pseudogene. From the cysteine up to the phenylalanine, the CDR3 has a length of 16 residues. Only the CDR3 part of the read is kept: 48 bases, read in frame from the first base.